This TCR beta chain is drawn from a study of T-cell reconstitution after alpha-beta-depleted transplantation in children. A few counts support this clonotype. The TCRbeta library incorporated unique molecular identifiers. TCRdb re-called the PCR reads through MiXCR, storing one row per CDR3 protein. This table has 500,000 or so distinct CDR3 sequences, about 30% appearing once. Germline loops: CDR1 SGHNT, CDR2 YYREEE (reference sequence). Trimming removed 0 bases at V and 6 bases at J, with 12 bases between. The CDR3 is made up of 15 amino acids. This clonotype originated in a human donor who donated a stem cell graft to a child with aplastic anemia. This specimen consisted of PBMCs from the stem cell graft donor, obtained from the stem cell graft. The chain combines TRBV5-4 with TRBJ2-2, with D possibly being TRBD2 (5 bases). The CDR3 bases are TGTGCCAGCAGCTTGGCCGACTACATACCCGGGGAGCTGTTTTTT. It yields the protein CASSLADYIPGELFF.